The present TCR beta chain was sequenced within a study of radiation and T cells in renal cell carcinoma. CDR3 length equals 13 residues. Trimming removed 3 bases from V and 8 bases from J, with 16 bases in between. The V gene's germline CDR1 is GTSNPN and CDR2 SVGIG (reference sequence). Sequenced by immunoSEQ multiplex PCR; TCRdb stores in-frame clones only, minus some. The profile covers approximately 120,000 clones, with around 80% appearing a single time and around 2.8% taken by the ten largest. Study-level results: Baseline intratumoral clonotype presence is unknown without pretreatment biopsies.

Indicated time point: baseline pretreatment blood. The treatment denotes: 15 Gy SBRT to primary tumor, nephrectomy 4 weeks later. This clone has a handful of counts. What it binds is not known. The chain recombines TRBV30 with TRBJ1-2, with D unclear. The sample in question was blood, obtained from a patient whose treatment included radiotherapy and nephrectomy. The receptor was isolated from a woman in her sixties or seventies with renal cell carcinoma. Written as DNA, the CDR3 is TGTGCCTGGAGGGGATTAGCAGGTTCGGGCTACACCTTC. Translating it yields CAWRGLAGSGYTF.